This TCR beta chain was sequenced during a study of CD4 and CD8 cells across lung adenocarcinoma regions (dated by TCRdb to 2017 to 2018). As for the study more broadly: Intratumor heterogeneity of the T cell receptor repertoire was examined by comparing tumor centers with tumor margins.

In the case of this clonotype: Its recognized antigen is unknown. The sample holds no much larger clone one base away, and base qualities are not on file.

Donors were patients with localized lung adenocarcinoma, a subtype of non-small cell lung cancer. The centers of localized lung adenocarcinomas were where the samples came from. For TCR repertoire analysis, CD8+ T cells from tumor tissue were profiled apart from CD4+ T cells. Libraries were constructed by PCR. The sequencer listed for this sample is HiSeq X Ten. TCRdb reworked the public reads: Q25 trimming with fastp, MiXCR clone assembly, productive beta chains retained. Each CDR3 protein gets just one entry, which takes the most common genes and DNA from the rows behind it. This sample has 6,000 to 7,500 distinct CDR3 sequences in its table, and roughly 53% of those were observed once. The top ten clones comprise around 97% of the sample. The clonotype was recovered from a male donor with lung adenocarcinoma. The CD4 and CD8 labels of this study may be unreliable. The material sequenced was CD8+ T cells from the center of a lung tumor. The cell subset or site label here, explained by the study, means: tumor center region.

Here is the DNA: TGTGCCAGCAGCTTAGCGCTTGATCAGCCCCAGCATTTT. Its product reads: CASSLALDQPQHF. The sequence is built from TRBV7-8 and TRBJ1-5, with the D gene uncertain. From its cysteine to its phenylalanine, the CDR3 spans 13 amino acids. Here the CDR3 DNA is all that survives: 39 bases in frame from base 1. V drops 0 bases and J drops 5 bases, leaving 5 bases in between. The germline V gene specifies SGHVS as CDR1 and FQNEAQ as CDR2.